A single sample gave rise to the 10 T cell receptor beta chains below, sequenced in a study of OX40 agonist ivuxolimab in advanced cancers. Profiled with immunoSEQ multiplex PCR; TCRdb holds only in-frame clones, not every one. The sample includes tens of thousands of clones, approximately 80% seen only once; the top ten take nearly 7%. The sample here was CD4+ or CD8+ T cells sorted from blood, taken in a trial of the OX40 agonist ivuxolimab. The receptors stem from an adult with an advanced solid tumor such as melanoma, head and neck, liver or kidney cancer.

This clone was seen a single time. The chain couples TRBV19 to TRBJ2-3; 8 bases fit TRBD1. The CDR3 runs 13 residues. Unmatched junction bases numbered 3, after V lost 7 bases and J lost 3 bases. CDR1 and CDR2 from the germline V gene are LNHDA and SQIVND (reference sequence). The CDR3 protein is CASMGTGTDTQYF. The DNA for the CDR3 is TGTGCCAGTATGGGGACAGGTACAGATACGCAGTATTTT.

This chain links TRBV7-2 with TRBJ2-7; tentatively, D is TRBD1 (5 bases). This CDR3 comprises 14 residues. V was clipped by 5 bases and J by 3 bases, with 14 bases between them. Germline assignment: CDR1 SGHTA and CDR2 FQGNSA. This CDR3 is CASSPRWGFYEQYF. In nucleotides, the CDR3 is TGTGCCAGCAGCCCCCGTTGGGGCTTCTACGAGCAGTACTTC.

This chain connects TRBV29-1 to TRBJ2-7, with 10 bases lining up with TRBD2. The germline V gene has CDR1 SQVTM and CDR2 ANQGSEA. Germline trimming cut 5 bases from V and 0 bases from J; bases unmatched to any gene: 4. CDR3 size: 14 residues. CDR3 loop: CSVKPSGSSYEQYF. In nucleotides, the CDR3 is TGCAGCGTTAAACCTAGCGGGAGCTCCTACGAGCAGTACTTC.

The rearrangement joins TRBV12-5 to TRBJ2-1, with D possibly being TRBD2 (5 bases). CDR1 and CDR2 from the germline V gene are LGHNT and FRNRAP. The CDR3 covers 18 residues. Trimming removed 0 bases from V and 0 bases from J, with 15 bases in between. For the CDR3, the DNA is TGTGCTAGTGGTTTGGTACGCGATGGCACTAGCTCCTACAATGAGCAGTTCTTC. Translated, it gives CASGLVRDGTSSYNEQFF.

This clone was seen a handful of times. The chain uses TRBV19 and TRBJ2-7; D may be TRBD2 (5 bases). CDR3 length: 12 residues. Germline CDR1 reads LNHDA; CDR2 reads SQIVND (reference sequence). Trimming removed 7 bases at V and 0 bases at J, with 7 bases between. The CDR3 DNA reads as TGTGCCAGTACCCGGGGCTCCTACGAGCAGTACTTC. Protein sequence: CASTRGSYEQYF.

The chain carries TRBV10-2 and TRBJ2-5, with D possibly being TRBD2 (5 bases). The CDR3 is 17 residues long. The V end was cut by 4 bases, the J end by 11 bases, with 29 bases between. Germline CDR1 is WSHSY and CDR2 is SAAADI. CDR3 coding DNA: TGCGCCAGCAGTGTTGATCTTTATGGACTCTCAAAGGGAGAGCAGTACTTC. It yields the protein CASSVDLYGLSKGEQYF.

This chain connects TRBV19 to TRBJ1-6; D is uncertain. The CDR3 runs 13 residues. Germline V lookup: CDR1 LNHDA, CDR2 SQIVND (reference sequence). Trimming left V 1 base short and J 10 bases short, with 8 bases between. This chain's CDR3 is CASSIGGGSPLHF. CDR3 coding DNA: TGTGCCAGTAGTATAGGCGGCGGGTCACCCCTCCACTTT.

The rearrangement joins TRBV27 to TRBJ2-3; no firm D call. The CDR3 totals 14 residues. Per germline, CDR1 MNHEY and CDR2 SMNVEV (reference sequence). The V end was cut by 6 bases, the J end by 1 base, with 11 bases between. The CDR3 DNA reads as TGTGCCAGCAGCCTGATGGCGGGCACAGATACGCAGTATTTT. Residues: CASSLMAGTDTQYF.

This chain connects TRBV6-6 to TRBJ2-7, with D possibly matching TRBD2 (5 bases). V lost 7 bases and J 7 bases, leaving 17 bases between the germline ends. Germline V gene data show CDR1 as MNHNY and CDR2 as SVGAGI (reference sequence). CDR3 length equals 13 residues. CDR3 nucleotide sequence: TGTGCCAGCAATTCGCCCTGGGAGTCTGAGCAGTACTTC. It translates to CASNSPWESEQYF.

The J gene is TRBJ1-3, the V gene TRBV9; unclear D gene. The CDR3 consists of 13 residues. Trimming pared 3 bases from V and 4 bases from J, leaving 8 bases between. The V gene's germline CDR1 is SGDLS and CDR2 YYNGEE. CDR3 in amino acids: CASSAPTGNTIYF. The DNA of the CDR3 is TGTGCCAGCAGCGCTCCGACAGGAAACACCATATATTTT.